The T cell receptor (beta chain) under discussion was sequenced for a study of T cell responses to AZD1222 COVID-19 vaccine. Germline V gene data show CDR1 as GTSNPN and CDR2 as SVGIG (reference sequence). The CDR3 spans 13 residues. V was trimmed by 1 base and J by 3 bases, leaving 7 bases between them. Profiling relied on immunoSEQ multiplex PCR, and the TCRdb table lists in-frame clones only, not all of them. The sample holds around 150,000 clones, 70% to 90% seen once. The chain recombines TRBV30 with TRBJ1-5, with D uncertain. The sample consisted of peripheral blood, taken on day 0 of AZD1222 vaccination. This TCR was recovered from an adult in good health. In nucleotides, the CDR3 is TGTGCCTGGAGTGGGGCAGTCAATCAGCCCCAGCATTTT. It specifies CAWSGAVNQPQHF. Supplemented by reference TRBV30 and TRBJ1-5, the full variable domain reads SQTIHQWPATLVQPVGSPLSLECTVEGTSNPNLYWYRQAAGRGLQLLFYSVGIGQISSEVPQNLSASRPQDRQFILSSKKLLLSDSGFYLCAWSGAVNQPQHFGDGTRLSIL.